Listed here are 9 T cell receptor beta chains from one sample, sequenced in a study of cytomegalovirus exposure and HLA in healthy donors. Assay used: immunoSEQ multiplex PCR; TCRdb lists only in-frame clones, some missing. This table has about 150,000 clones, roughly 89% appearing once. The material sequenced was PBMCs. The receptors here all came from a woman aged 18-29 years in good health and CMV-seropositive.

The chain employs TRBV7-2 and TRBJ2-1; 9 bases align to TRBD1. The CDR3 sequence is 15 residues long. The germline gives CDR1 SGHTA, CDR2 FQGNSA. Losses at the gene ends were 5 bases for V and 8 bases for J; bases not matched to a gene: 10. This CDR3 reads CASSPTGQGIYEQFF. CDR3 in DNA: TGTGCCAGCAGCCCGACGGGACAGGGCATCTATGAGCAGTTCTTC. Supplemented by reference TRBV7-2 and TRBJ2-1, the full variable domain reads GAGVSQSPSNKVTEKGKDVELRCDPISGHTALYWYRQSLGQGLEFLIYFQGNSAPDKSGLPSDRFSAERTGGSVSTLTIQRTQQEDSAVYLCASSPTGQGIYEQFFGPGTRLTVL.

CDR3 protein: CASSETGDNSPLHF. As DNA, the CDR3 is TGTGCCAGCAGTGAAACAGGGGATAATTCACCCCTCCACTTT. The V call is TRBV2, the J call TRBJ1-6; 7 bases fit TRBD1. V lost 2 bases and J lost 5; bases outside the gene matches: 0. This CDR3 is built from 14 residues. Looked up from germline, CDR1 is SNHLY and CDR2 is FYNNEI.

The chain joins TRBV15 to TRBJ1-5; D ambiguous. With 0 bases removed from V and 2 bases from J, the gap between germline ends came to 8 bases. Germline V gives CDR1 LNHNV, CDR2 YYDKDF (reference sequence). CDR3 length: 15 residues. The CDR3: CATSRDYRGNQPQHF. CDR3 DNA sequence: TGTGCCACCAGCAGAGATTATCGGGGCAATCAGCCCCAGCATTTT.

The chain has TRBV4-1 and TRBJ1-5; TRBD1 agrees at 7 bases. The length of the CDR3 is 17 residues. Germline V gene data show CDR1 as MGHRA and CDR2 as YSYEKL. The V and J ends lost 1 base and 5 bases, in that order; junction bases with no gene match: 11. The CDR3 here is CASSQAGVGQGDQPQHF. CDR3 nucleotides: TGCGCCAGCAGCCAAGCCGGGGTCGGGCAGGGGGATCAGCCCCAGCATTTT.

For the CDR3, the DNA is TGCGCCAGCAGCCAAGATCAGCGGGGGGGCCTCGGGTACAATGAGCAGTTCTTC. Translation gives CASSQDQRGGLGYNEQFF. The V call is TRBV4-3, the J call TRBJ2-1, with 10 bases identical to TRBD2. CDR1 and CDR2 from the germline V gene are LGHNA and YSLEER. V lost 0 bases and J lost 4; bases outside the gene matches: 9. The CDR3 sequence is 18 residues long.

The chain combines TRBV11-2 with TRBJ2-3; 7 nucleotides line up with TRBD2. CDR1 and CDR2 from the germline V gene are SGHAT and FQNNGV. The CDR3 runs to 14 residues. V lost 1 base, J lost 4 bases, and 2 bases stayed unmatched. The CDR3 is CASSLVRGADTQYF. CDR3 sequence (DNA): TGTGCCAGCAGCTTAGTCCGGGGGGCAGATACGCAGTATTTT.

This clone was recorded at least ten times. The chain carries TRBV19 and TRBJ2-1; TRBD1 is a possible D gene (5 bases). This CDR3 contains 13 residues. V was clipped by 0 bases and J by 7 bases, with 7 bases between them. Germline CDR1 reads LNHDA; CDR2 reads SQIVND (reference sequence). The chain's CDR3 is CASSIDRVNEQFF. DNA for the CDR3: TGTGCCAGTAGTATAGACAGGGTTAATGAGCAGTTCTTC.

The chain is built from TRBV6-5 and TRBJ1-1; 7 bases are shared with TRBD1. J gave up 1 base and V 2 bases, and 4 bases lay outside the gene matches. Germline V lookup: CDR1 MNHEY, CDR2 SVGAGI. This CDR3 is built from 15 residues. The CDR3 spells CASSYETGTNTEAFF. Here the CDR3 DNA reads TGTGCCAGCAGTTACGAGACAGGGACGAACACTGAAGCTTTCTTT.

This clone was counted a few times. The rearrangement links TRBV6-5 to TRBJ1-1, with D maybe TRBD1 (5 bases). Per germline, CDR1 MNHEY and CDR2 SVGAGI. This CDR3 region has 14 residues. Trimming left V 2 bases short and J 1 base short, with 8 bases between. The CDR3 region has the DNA TGTGCCAGCAGTTACAACGGACAGAACACTGAAGCTTTCTTT. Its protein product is CASSYNGQNTEAFF.